The rows below give T cell receptor beta chains drawn from one sample of a study of cytomegalovirus exposure and HLA in healthy donors. Only in-frame clones appear in the TCRdb table, and some are missing; sequencing was by immunoSEQ multiplex PCR. The table shows roughly 190,000 clones, with about three quarters occurring only once. Sequenced material: PBMCs. The receptors come from a female donor in good health and CMV-seronegative. Each CDR3 is given with its conserved first and last residue. A D gene is named only where the DNA matches it firmly. Clone size is given for some rows only: seen once, a few or many times, or a class if the clone is expanded.

d_call j_call v_call clone_size cdr3_aa cdr3_nt
TRBD2 TRBJ2-7 TRBV5-1 . CASSSGTSYEQYF TGCGCCAGCAGCTCCGGGACTAGTTACGAGCAGTACTTC
. TRBJ1-1 TRBV7-2 once CASSFYRATEAFF TGTGCCAGCAGCTTTTACAGGGCCACTGAAGCTTTCTTT
. TRBJ2-4 TRBV6-5 . CASADRGGADIQYF TGTGCCAGCGCGGACCGAGGAGGAGCAGACATTCAGTACTTC
. TRBJ2-1 TRBV7-8 . CASSFRLIPLNEQFF TGTGCCAGCAGCTTCCGACTAATCCCCCTTAATGAGCAGTTCTTC
. TRBJ2-1 TRBV27 . CARVSGLYNEQFF TGTGCCAGAGTCTCCGGGTTGTACAATGAGCAGTTCTTC
TRBD2 TRBJ2-3 TRBV9 . CASSVGGLAETDTQYF TGTGCCAGCAGCGTAGGAGGACTAGCGGAAACAGATACGCAGTATTTT
. TRBJ2-7 TRBV9 . CASSVVGTGLQLAGRHNEQYF TGTGCCAGCAGCGTAGTAGGGACAGGATTGCAGCTAGCGGGGAGACATAACGAGCAGTACTTC
TRBD1 TRBJ1-4 TRBV10-2 . CASSTGQDFEKLFF TGCGCCAGCAGTACGGGACAGGATTTTGAAAAACTGTTTTTT
TRBD2 TRBJ2-3 TRBV30 . CAWTKARTSGSTDTQYF TGTGCCTGGACCAAAGCCCGGACTAGCGGGAGTACAGATACGCAGTATTTT
TRBD2 TRBJ2-7 TRBV7-3 . CASSPRLAGEGEQYF TGTGCCAGCAGCCCTCGACTAGCGGGGGAAGGCGAGCAGTACTTC
. TRBJ2-1 TRBV5-5 . CASSYQIIQGYNEQFF TGTGCCAGCAGCTATCAAATAATACAGGGTTACAATGAGCAGTTCTTC
. TRBJ2-7 TRBV5-1 . CASSVRAGF TGCGCCAGCAGCGTAAGAGCAGGGTTC
. TRBJ2-7 TRBV7-6 . CASSLDRSSYEQYF TGTGCCAGCAGCTTAGACAGGAGCTCCTACGAGCAGTACTTC
TRBD2 TRBJ2-5 TRBV4-3 many CASSHGLAGDQETQYF TGCGCCAGCAGCCATGGACTAGCGGGGGATCAAGAGACCCAGTACTTC
TRBD1 TRBJ2-7 TRBV6-5 . CASSMDREVREQYF TGTGCCAGCAGTATGGACAGGGAAGTCCGCGAGCAGTACTTC
. TRBJ1-2 TRBV11-2 . CASSLEGPGYTF TGTGCCAGCAGCTTAGAGGGCCCTGGCTACACCTTC
. TRBJ2-3 TRBV7-3 . CASSLGRGTDTQYF TGTGCCAGCAGCTTAGGACGGGGGACAGATACGCAGTATTTT
. TRBJ2-7 TRBV5-6 . CASSLPTPTSYEQYF TGTGCCAGCAGCTTGCCCACCCCGACTAGCTACGAGCAGTACTTC
TRBD1 TRBJ1-5 TRBV11-2 . CASAAWTGTGLWPQHF TGTGCCAGCGCCGCGTGGACCGGGACAGGTTTGTGGCCCCAGCATTTT
TRBD2 TRBJ2-2 TRBV4-3 . CASSQELAGGGGTGELFF TGCGCCAGCAGCCAAGAACTAGCGGGGGGTGGAGGCACCGGGGAGCTGTTTTTT
TRBD2 TRBJ2-2 TRBV29-1 . CSVVVLAEPTGELFF TGCAGCGTTGTTGTTCTAGCGGAGCCCACCGGGGAGCTGTTTTTT
TRBD1 TRBJ1-1 TRBV5-1 few CASSLVTGQGAGEAFF TGCGCCAGCAGCTTGGTTACGGGACAGGGCGCCGGTGAAGCTTTCTTT
. TRBJ2-4 TRBV7-8 once CASSLGTRAGKNIQYF TGTGCCAGCAGCTTAGGCACGCGGGCCGGGAAAAACATTCAGTACTTC
. TRBJ1-1 TRBV4-2 . CASTTSPDRPNTEAFF TGTGCCAGCACCACCTCACCTGACAGGCCGAACACTGAAGCTTTCTTT
TRBD1 TRBJ2-7 TRBV27 . CASSQLSGTGSYEQYF TGTGCCAGCAGTCAATTATCCGGGACAGGCTCCTACGAGCAGTACTTC
TRBD2 TRBJ2-1 TRBV6-6 . CASSSPLAGTYNEQFF TGTGCCAGCAGCTCCCCTTTAGCGGGGACCTACAATGAGCAGTTCTTC